This T cell receptor (beta chain) was identified in a study of technical replicates of blood from four donors. Trimming stripped 6 bases from V and 6 bases from J, with 21 bases between. Germline V gene data show CDR1 as SGHAT and CDR2 as FQNNGV. The CDR3 sequence is 15 residues long. TCRdb's table, derived via immunoSEQ multiplex PCR, lists solely in-frame clones and lacks some. This table has about 61,000 clones, roughly 97% appearing once. The chain carries TRBV11-2 and TRBJ2-7; D is perhaps TRBD1 (6 bases). This clonotype was obtained from a human donor in good health. Sequencing was performed on T cells isolated from PBMCs. In DNA form, the CDR3 reads TGTGCCAGCAGTTCCACAGGGTCCCCCCGGGCCGAGCAGTACTTC. Protein product: CASSSTGSPRAEQYF. The whole variable domain, filled in from reference TRBV11-2 and TRBJ2-7, reads EAGVAQSPRYKIIEKRQSVAFWCNPISGHATLYWYQQILGQGPKLLIQFQNNGVVDDSQLPKDRFSAERLKGVDSTLKIQPAKLEDSAVYLCASSSTGSPRAEQYFGPGTRLTVT.